In its sample, the clone carrying this T cell receptor (beta chain) was seen once. Its antigen is currently unknown. Sequencing used immunoSEQ multiplex PCR; TCRdb keeps in-frame clones, though not all of them. The sample yields tens of thousands of clones, 91% seen once. V was pared by 8 bases and J by 2 bases, with 11 bases between. The CDR3 is 12 residues long. CDR1 and CDR2 from the germline V gene are SGHRS and YFSETQ. This record belongs to a study of cytomegalovirus exposure and HLA in healthy donors. Study-wide findings and caveats: The tendency of first-cohort TCR clusters to co-occur in the 120 or so validation repertoires was identified by a subsequent analysis. Reportedly, diagnosis of cytomegalovirus status by the classifier showed high specificity and sensitivity. In vitro confirmation showed three CMV-associated chains to be CMV antigen specific.

This TCR came from a man between 18 and 35 years old in good health and CMV-seronegative. Sequencing was performed on PBMCs. This chain connects TRBV5-1 to TRBJ2-7; possibly TRBD1 for D (5 bases). CDR3 DNA: TGCGCCAGTCGCAGGGATACCTACGAGCAGTACTTC. The encoded protein is CASRRDTYEQYF.